These 31 T cell receptor beta chains share one sample of origin, sequenced in a study of blood T cell repertoires in COVID-19 (dated by TCRdb to 2018 to 2021). The method behind the library was the immunoSEQ multiplex PCR assay. TCRdb took this table from immuneACCESS and kept in-frame rearrangements with V and J called. Such tables lack part of the clones; where checked against another copy, unresolved V genes explain under half of the gap, and the rest is unexplained. Across this sample there are some 180,000 clones, with less than 85% seen only once. Of the sample, less than 5.5% is held by the ten largest clones. The sample was PBMCs or T cells enriched from blood (not recorded which). These receptors originate from a woman aged 60-75 years with acute COVID-19.

V and J are TRBV19 and TRBJ1-6; D uncertain. The CDR3 has 14 residues. Deletions cut 8 bases from V and 6 bases from J, with 14 bases between. CDR1 and CDR2 from the germline V gene are LNHDA and SQIVND (reference sequence). The DNA of the CDR3 is TGTGCCAGTCGCCGGGATTTCTCTAATTCACCCCTCCACTTT. The encoded protein is CASRRDFSNSPLHF.

The chain uses TRBV6-5 and TRBJ2-3, with 8 bases matching TRBD2. Germline V gene lookup returns CDR1 MNHEY and CDR2 SVGAGI. Trimming removed 4 bases from V and 8 bases from J; junction bases left unmatched: 8. The CDR3 sequence is 14 residues long. The CDR3 nucleotides read TGTGCCAGCAGTTCCCAGCGGACTAGCAGTACGCAGTATTTT. It translates to CASSSQRTSSTQYF.

The V call is TRBV11-2, the J call TRBJ2-1, with D perhaps TRBD1 (5 bases). The CDR3 is 12 amino acids. The V end was cut by 10 bases, the J end by 6 bases, with 13 bases between. Germline values: CDR1 SGHAT, CDR2 FQNNGV. CDR3 in amino acids: CANSLQGNEQFF. CDR3 sequence (DNA): TGTGCCAATTCACTCCAGGGCAATGAGCAGTTCTTC.

This chain uses TRBV10-2 with TRBJ2-7, with D tentatively TRBD2 (6 bases). Germline CDR1 WSHSY, CDR2 SAAADI. The CDR3 consists of 14 residues. Deletions cut 0 bases from V and 3 bases from J, with 9 bases between. CDR3 nucleotides: TGCGCCAGCAGTGAGTCTCGGGGGTTCTACGAGCAGTACGTC. This encodes CASSESRGFYEQYV.

Points on this clone: This may be a read error, as it is one base from a much larger clone. The chain couples TRBV5-4 to TRBJ2-1; D is ambiguous. The length of the CDR3 is 12 residues. With 4 bases removed from V and 1 base from J, the gap between germline ends came to 3 bases. Germline CDR1 and CDR2: SGHNT and YYREEE (reference sequence). The CDR3 DNA is TGTGCCAGCAGCCCTTCCTACAATGAGCAGTTCTTC. This gives the protein CASSPSYNEQFF.

This chain connects TRBV12-3 or TRBV12-4 to TRBJ1-2; TRBD1 is a possible D gene (6 bases). V shed 3 bases and J shed 8 bases, with 10 bases lying between them. The CDR3 is 12 residues long. CDR3 nucleotides: TGTGCCAGCAGTTTTGGGACACAAGGCTACACCTTC. It is translated as CASSFGTQGYTF.

This chain uses TRBV9 with TRBJ1-6; weak D call: TRBD1 (6 bases). Germline V gene lookup returns CDR1 SGDLS and CDR2 YYNGEE. The ends were cut back, 4 bases at V and 6 bases at J, with 17 bases in the middle. This CDR3 spans 16 amino acids. The CDR3 spells CASSPRGRGSNSPLHF. In nucleotides, the CDR3 is TGTGCCAGCAGCCCCAGGGGCAGGGGCTCTAATTCACCCCTCCACTTT.

This clone has a count of ten or more. This chain connects TRBV18 to TRBJ2-5; no firm D call. CDR3 length equals 14 residues. Germline CDR1 reads KGHSH; CDR2 reads LQKENI. V shed 3 bases and J shed 5 bases, with 13 bases lying between them. CDR3: CASSPLVSLETQYF. The CDR3 bases are TGTGCCAGCTCACCGCTAGTTTCGCTGGAGACCCAGTACTTC. Based on the CDR3 plus reference TRBV18 and TRBJ2-5, the full variable domain is NAGVMQNPRHLVRRRGQEARLRCSPMKGHSHVYWYRQLPEEGLKFMVYLQKENIIDESGMPKERFSAEFPKEGPSILRIQQVVRGDSAAYFCASSPLVSLETQYFGPGTRLLVL.

This chain joins TRBV7-2 and TRBJ2-2, with TRBD1 as a possible D gene (5 bases). The CDR3 contains 12 residues. CDR1 SGHTA and CDR2 FQGNSA come from the germline V gene. V was trimmed by 4 bases and J by 7 bases, leaving 7 bases between them. The DNA for the CDR3 is TGTGCCAGCAGCTATCAGGGCGGGGAGCTGTTTTTT. Protein sequence: CASSYQGGELFF. The full variable domain, in which reference TRBV7-2 and TRBJ2-2 provide the parts outside the CDR3, is GAGVSQSPSNKVTEKGKDVELRCDPISGHTALYWYRQSLGQGLEFLIYFQGNSAPDKSGLPSDRFSAERTGGSVSTLTIQRTQQEDSAVYLCASSYQGGELFFGEGSRLTVL.

The CDR3 sequence is CASSFGDRGYGYTF. CDR3 coding DNA: TGTGCCAGCAGTTTCGGGGACAGGGGATATGGCTACACCTTC. The V call is TRBV28, the J call TRBJ1-2; 10 nucleotides match TRBD1. In germline, CDR1 is MDHEN, CDR2 SYDVKM. V shed 3 bases, J shed 5 bases, and the junction held 3 bases outside the gene matches. The CDR3 sequence is 14 residues long.

The CDR3 DNA follows: TGTGCCACCAGCAGAGATAGGCAGGGGATTAATGAAAAACTGTTTTTT. This sequence encodes CATSRDRQGINEKLFF. V and J are TRBV15 and TRBJ1-4; TRBD1 might be the D (6 bases). This CDR3 is built from 16 residues. V shed 0 bases and J shed 4 bases, with 12 bases lying between them. CDR1 is LNHNV, CDR2 YYDKDF, per germline (reference sequence).

This clone occurred once. The CDR3 DNA is TGCAGTGCTAATGACAGGGGGAACACTGAAGCTTTCTTT. Protein product: CSANDRGNTEAFF. The chain combines TRBV20-1 with TRBJ1-1; the match to TRBD1 covers 8 bases. V gave up 4 bases and J gave up 1 base; unmatched junction bases: 2. This CDR3 has 13 amino acids. CDR1 is DFQATT, CDR2 SNEGSKA, per germline (reference sequence).

This clone has only a few counts. The chain couples TRBV5-6 to TRBJ2-4, with D maybe TRBD1 (6 bases). The V end lost 3 bases, the J end lost 3 bases, and 10 bases lay between the germline ends. This CDR3 spans 14 amino acids. Germline assignment: CDR1 SGHDT and CDR2 YYEEEE. The CDR3 region has the DNA TGTGCCAGCAGCTGGAAAGGGGGCAAAAACATTCAGTACTTC. Amino acids: CASSWKGGKNIQYF.

The chain couples TRBV10-3 to TRBJ2-1, with D perhaps matching TRBD1 (6 bases). The V gene lost 5 bases and the J gene lost 7 bases, with 6 bases spanning the gap. CDR1 ENHRY and CDR2 SYGVKD come from the germline V gene. The CDR3 covers 11 residues. The CDR3 protein is CAISTGNEQFF. CDR3 in DNA: TGTGCCATCAGTACAGGGAATGAGCAGTTCTTC.

The rearrangement uses TRBV7-2 and TRBJ2-2, with TRBD2 matching over 14 bases. The V gene end was trimmed by 6 bases and the J gene end by 7 bases; junction bases not matched to a gene: 7. Germline CDR1 is SGHTA and CDR2 is FQGNSA. The CDR3 has 16 amino acids. The CDR3 region has the DNA TGTGCCAGCAGGGTCGGACTAGCGGGGGGAGTCGGGGAGCTGTTTTTT. Protein product: CASRVGLAGGVGELFF.

The gene calls are TRBV10-2 and TRBJ2-3; D uncertain. V was pared by 6 bases and J by 2 bases, with 6 bases between. Germline V lookup: CDR1 WSHSY, CDR2 SAAADI. CDR3 length equals 12 residues. CDR3 loop: CASRDFTDTQYF. The CDR3 bases are TGCGCCAGCAGAGACTTCACAGATACGCAGTATTTT.

The chain couples TRBV4-3 to TRBJ1-2, with a tentative D call TRBD1 (5 bases). Per the germline V gene, CDR1 is LGHNA and CDR2 is YSLEER. The CDR3 sequence is 15 residues long. Trimming took off 0 bases at V and 3 bases at J, with 11 bases between the two ends. CDR3 DNA: TGCGCCAGCAGCCAAGAAGCGGGGCCTCACTATGGCTACACCTTC. This codes for CASSQEAGPHYGYTF.

This chain joins TRBV11-2 and TRBJ2-1; D perhaps matches TRBD2 (6 bases). The ends were cut back, 5 bases at V and 1 base at J, with 12 bases in the middle. This CDR3 is built from 15 residues. Germline assignment: CDR1 SGHAT and CDR2 FQNNGV. CDR3 protein: CASSDGTGSYNEQFF. CDR3 nucleotides: TGTGCCAGCAGCGACGGGACTGGATCCTACAATGAGCAGTTCTTC.

This clone was detected a few times. The V gene is TRBV6-5, the J gene TRBJ2-3; D unclear. Trimming stripped 0 bases from V and 4 bases from J, with 5 bases between. CDR1 and CDR2 from the germline V gene are MNHEY and SVGAGI. This CDR3 spans 13 amino acids. CDR3 nucleotides: TGTGCCAGCAGTTACTCTAGTGCAGATACGCAGTATTTT. Translated: CASSYSSADTQYF.

V is TRBV5-6 and J is TRBJ1-2, with a possible D match to TRBD1 (5 bases). The germline V and J ends were trimmed by 4 bases and 4 bases, with 11 bases remaining between them. Germline CDR1 is SGHDT and CDR2 is YYEEEE. This CDR3 is built from 13 residues. The CDR3 DNA sequence: TGTGCCAGCAGCCCAAAGACAGCCTATGGCTACACCTTC. Residues: CASSPKTAYGYTF.

Note on this clone: The same CDR3 can be traced to other DNA sequences in this sample. The chain has TRBV27 and TRBJ1-2; the D is unclear. CDR1 and CDR2 from the germline V gene are MNHEY and SMNVEV (reference sequence). This CDR3 region has 15 residues. Trimming cost V 1 base and J 0 bases, with 9 bases left between them. The CDR3 sequence: CASSLYRGTNYGYTF. The CDR3 nucleotides read TGTGCCAGCAGTTTATACCGCGGGACTAACTATGGCTACACCTTC.

The chain is built from TRBV28 and TRBJ2-7, with 9 bases lining up with TRBD2. The trim removed 8 bases at V and 6 bases at J, leaving 14 bases unmatched. CDR1 and CDR2 (germline): MDHEN, SYDVKM. The CDR3 is 15 residues long. The CDR3 DNA follows: TGTGCCAGCCACACCGCGGGGGGGCGAGGGTTCGAGCAGTACGTC. Its translation: CASHTAGGRGFEQYV.

The chain links TRBV4-2 to TRBJ1-4; no reliable D call. V shed 1 base and J shed 7 bases, with 19 bases lying between them. This CDR3 region has 17 residues. CDR1 and CDR2 from the germline V gene are LGHNA and YNFKEQ. CDR3 sequence (DNA): TGTGCCAGCAGCCAAGGGTTAGTCGGATCAGGTACTGAAAAACTGTTTTTT. Amino acid sequence: CASSQGLVGSGTEKLFF.

The V call is TRBV4-3, the J call TRBJ2-3, with TRBD1 identical over 10 bases. Germline CDR1 reads LGHNA; CDR2 reads YSLEER. V lost 5 bases and J lost 3; bases outside the gene matches: 8. The CDR3 contains 16 residues. The CDR3 here is CASSLNGQGGTDTQYF. The CDR3, as DNA: TGCGCCAGCAGCTTAAATGGACAGGGGGGAACAGATACGCAGTATTTT.

The chain has TRBV18 and TRBJ2-6; D is possibly TRBD1 (6 bases). This CDR3 region has 14 residues. Germline V CDR1 and CDR2: KGHSH, LQKENI. With 3 bases removed from V and 4 bases from J, the gap between germline ends came to 7 bases. CDR3 DNA: TGTGCCAGCTCACCTGGGGGCGGGGCCAACGTCCTGACTTTC. Translation: CASSPGGGANVLTF.

The chain recombines TRBV2 with TRBJ2-3; D remains unclear. This CDR3 is built from 14 residues. V lost 4 bases to trimming and J lost 2 bases, with 10 bases between them. Germline lookup yields CDR1 SNHLY and CDR2 FYNNEI. CDR3 nucleotide sequence: TGTGCCAGCAGTGGCACAGAAATCACAGATACGCAGTATTTT. This translates into CASSGTEITDTQYF.

This sequence joins TRBV30 and TRBJ1-2; D not resolved. V was shortened by 0 bases and J by 4 bases, with 9 bases between the two germline ends. This CDR3 is 13 amino acids long. Germline V gene data show CDR1 as GTSNPN and CDR2 as SVGIG (reference sequence). CDR3 sequence (DNA): TGTGCCTGGAGTGTAAACCAGATCTATGGCTACACCTTC. Translating gives CAWSVNQIYGYTF.

The chain is built from TRBV28 and TRBJ1-1, with 7 bases lining up with TRBD1. Germline CDR1 and CDR2: MDHEN and SYDVKM. Losses at the gene ends were 6 bases for V and 1 base for J; bases not matched to a gene: 2. The CDR3 is 13 amino acids. CDR3 loop: CASRGQQNTEAFF. The CDR3 DNA reads as TGTGCCAGCAGGGGACAGCAGAACACTGAAGCTTTCTTT. Full variable domain (remainder filled in from reference TRBV28 and TRBJ1-1): DVKVTQSSRYLVKRTGEKVFLECVQDMDHENMFWYRQDPGLGLRLIYFSYDVKMKEKGDIPEGYSVSREKKERFSLILESASTNQTSMYLCASRGQQNTEAFFGQGTRLTVV.

This clone was seen a few times. The CDR3 DNA reads as TGTGCCAGCAGCCCAGTGGGGGCCGGCGAGACCCAGTACTTC. It specifies CASSPVGAGETQYF. The rearrangement joins TRBV7-6 to TRBJ2-5; tentatively, D is TRBD1 (6 bases). There are 14 residues in the CDR3. Trimming shortened V by 5 bases and J by 5 bases, and 15 bases separated the two germline ends. Germline V gene data show CDR1 as SGHVS and CDR2 as FNYEAQ.

The V call is TRBV7-2, the J call TRBJ2-1; D is possibly TRBD1 (6 bases). V lost 5 bases, J lost 6 bases, and 17 bases lay in between. This CDR3 is built from 15 residues. Germline V lookup: CDR1 SGHTA, CDR2 FQGNSA. The CDR3 spells CASSPAPGTINEQFF. Written as DNA, the CDR3 is TGTGCCAGCAGCCCAGCCCCCGGGACAATCAATGAGCAGTTCTTC.

CDR3 residues: CASSLTRGSYNEQFF. CDR3 DNA sequence: TGTGCCAGCAGCCTAACCAGGGGCTCCTACAATGAGCAGTTCTTC. The V call is TRBV11-3, the J call TRBJ2-1, with a weak D call TRBD1 (6 bases). Germline CDR1 and CDR2: SGHNT and YENEEA. With 5 bases removed from V and 0 bases from J, the gap between germline ends came to 11 bases. There are 15 residues in the CDR3. The complete variable domain, with remaining parts taken from reference TRBV11-3 and TRBJ2-1, reads EAGVVQSPRYKIIEKKQPVAFWCNPISGHNTLYWYLQNLGQGPELLIRYENEEAVDDSQLPKDRFSAERLKGVDSTLKIQPAELGDSAVYLCASSLTRGSYNEQFFGPGTRLTVL.